Detailed here is one TCR beta chain. This specimen belongs to a study of blood T cell repertoires in COVID-19. Sequenced by immunoSEQ multiplex PCR; TCRdb stores in-frame clones only, minus some. The table lists 250,000 to 350,000 clones, around 90% of them singletons, with 1.1% in the top ten. This CDR3 comprises 12 residues. Trimming removed 2 bases at V and 4 bases at J, with 3 bases between. Germline V CDR1 and CDR2: SGHNT, YYREEE (reference sequence). The sequenced sample was PBMCs or T cells enriched from blood (not recorded which). This sequence was found in a woman under 40 who had recovered from COVID-19. The chain uses TRBV5-4 and TRBJ2-2, with no clear D. The CDR3, as DNA: TGTGCCAGCAGCTTACTCACCGGGGAGCTGTTTTTT. Protein sequence: CASSLLTGELFF. The variable domain in full, with the rest retrieved from reference TRBV5-4 and TRBJ2-2, is ETGVTQSPTHLIKTRGQQVTLRCSSQSGHNTVSWYQQALGQGPQFIFQYYREEENGRGNFPPRFSGLQFPNYSSELNVNALELDDSALYLCASSLLTGELFFGEGSRLTVL.